This note documents a single T cell receptor (beta chain) sequence. Antigen: not known. The study ran its PCR with 60 Vbeta and 13 Jbeta primers. TCRdb's copy holds only in-frame clones and misses some; the assay was immunoSEQ multiplex PCR. The repertoire holds 85,000 to 130,000 clones, with about four fifths as singletons. This sample is drawn from a study of cytomegalovirus exposure and HLA in healthy donors. Background on the study: Early release data held around 80 million unique TCRs from HLA-typed donors.

The length of the CDR3 is 11 residues. Germline V gene data show CDR1 as MNHNY and CDR2 as SVGAGI (reference sequence). Trimming shortened V by 7 bases and J by 5 bases, and 8 bases separated the two germline ends. General study points: Later work found that TCR association rates differed between HLA loci; DRB1 had the most and HLA-C the fewest. With later analysis, a missense DCLRE1C variant became linked to TCR beta V- and J-gene trimming. The number of N-insertions in an Asian-associated ancestry cluster was reportedly below the roughly 670-donor mean in a later analysis.

The source material was PBMCs. The sequence derives from a man aged 45-65 years in good health and CMV-seronegative. The chain couples TRBV6-6 to TRBJ1-1; weak D call: TRBD1 (6 bases). CDR3 protein: CASTGETEAFF. CDR3 DNA: TGTGCCAGCACAGGGGAGACTGAAGCTTTCTTT.